This entry describes one T cell receptor beta chain. The data are from a study of blood T cell repertoires in COVID-19. The wider study: The United States, Italy and Spain provided the acute and convalescent COVID-19 samples.

Only in-frame clones appear in the TCRdb table, and some are missing; sequencing was by immunoSEQ multiplex PCR. The repertoire holds around 170,000 clones, more than 85% seen once, with around 0.5% in the top ten. Losses at the gene ends were 5 bases for V and 2 bases for J; bases not matched to a gene: 11. The CDR3 spans 17 residues. The germline V gene has CDR1 GTSNPN and CDR2 SVGIG (reference sequence). Sequencing input: peripheral blood. This sequence was found in a man in his fifties with acute or convalescent COVID-19. The chain joins TRBV30 to TRBJ1-4; 10 bases map to TRBD1. The CDR3 bases are TGTGCCTGGCAAAGCGGGACAGGGGTACGGACTAATGAAAAACTGTTTTTT. Translation gives CAWQSGTGVRTNEKLFF. Full variable domain (outside the CDR3, taken from reference TRBV30 and TRBJ1-4): SQTIHQWPATLVQPVGSPLSLECTVEGTSNPNLYWYRQAAGRGLQLLFYSVGIGQISSEVPQNLSASRPQDRQFILSSKKLLLSDSGFYLCAWQSGTGVRTNEKLFFGSGTQLSVL.